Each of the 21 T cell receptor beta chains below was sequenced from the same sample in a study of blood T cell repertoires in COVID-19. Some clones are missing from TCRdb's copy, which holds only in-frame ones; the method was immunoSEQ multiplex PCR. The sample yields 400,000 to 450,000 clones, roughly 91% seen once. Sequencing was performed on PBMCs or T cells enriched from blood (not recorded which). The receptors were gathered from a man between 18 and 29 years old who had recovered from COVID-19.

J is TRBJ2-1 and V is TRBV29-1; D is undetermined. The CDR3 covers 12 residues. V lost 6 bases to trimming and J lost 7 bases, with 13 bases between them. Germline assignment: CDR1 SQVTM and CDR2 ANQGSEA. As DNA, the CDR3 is TGCAGCGTCCTACCACTAACGAATGAGCAGTTCTTC. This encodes CSVLPLTNEQFF.

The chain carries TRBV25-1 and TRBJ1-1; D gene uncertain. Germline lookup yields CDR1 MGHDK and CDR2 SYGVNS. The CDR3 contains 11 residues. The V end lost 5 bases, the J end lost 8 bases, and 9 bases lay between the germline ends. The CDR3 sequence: CASSYSAEAFF. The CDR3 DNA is TGTGCCAGCAGTTATAGTGCCGAAGCTTTCTTT.

The CDR3 region has the DNA TGTGCCAGCAGTGAATCAGGGGATGGCTACACCTTC. Protein sequence: CASSESGDGYTF. V gene TRBV25-1 combines with J gene TRBJ1-2; TRBD1 might be the D (6 bases). Germline CDR1 MGHDK, CDR2 SYGVNS. With 1 base removed from V and 6 bases from J, the gap between germline ends came to 6 bases. The CDR3 extends over 12 amino acids.

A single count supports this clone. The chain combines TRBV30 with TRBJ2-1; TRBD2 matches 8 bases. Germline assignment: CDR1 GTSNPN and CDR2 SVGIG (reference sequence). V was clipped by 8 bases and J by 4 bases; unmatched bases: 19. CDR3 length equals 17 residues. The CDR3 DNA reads TGTGCCCAGGCTCTAGCGGGCACGGCGGGGGGATACAATGAGCAGTTCTTC. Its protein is CAQALAGTAGGYNEQFF.

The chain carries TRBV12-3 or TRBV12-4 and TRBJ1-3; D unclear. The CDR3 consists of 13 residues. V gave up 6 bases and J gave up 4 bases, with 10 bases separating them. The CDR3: CASSLTRGNTIYF. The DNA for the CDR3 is TGTGCCAGCAGCCTGACGAGGGGAAACACCATATATTTT.

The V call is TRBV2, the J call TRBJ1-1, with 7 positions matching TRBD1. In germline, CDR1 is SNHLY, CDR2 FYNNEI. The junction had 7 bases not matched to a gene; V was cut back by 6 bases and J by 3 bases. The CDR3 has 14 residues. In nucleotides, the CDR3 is TGTGCCAGCAGGATCTTTCAGGGGGACACTGAAGCTTTCTTT. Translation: CASRIFQGDTEAFF.

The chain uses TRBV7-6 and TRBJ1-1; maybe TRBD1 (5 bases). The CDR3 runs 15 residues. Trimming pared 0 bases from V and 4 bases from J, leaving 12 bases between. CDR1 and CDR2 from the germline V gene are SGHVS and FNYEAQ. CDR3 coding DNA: TGTGCCAGCAGCTTAGCGCCCGGGGGAGTCACTGAAGCTTTCTTT. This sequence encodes CASSLAPGGVTEAFF. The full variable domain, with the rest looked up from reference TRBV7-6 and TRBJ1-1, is GAGVSQSPRYKVTKRGQDVALRCDPISGHVSLYWYRQALGQGPEFLTYFNYEAQQDKSGLPNDRFSAERPEGSISTLTIQRTEQRDSAMYRCASSLAPGGVTEAFFGQGTRLTVV.

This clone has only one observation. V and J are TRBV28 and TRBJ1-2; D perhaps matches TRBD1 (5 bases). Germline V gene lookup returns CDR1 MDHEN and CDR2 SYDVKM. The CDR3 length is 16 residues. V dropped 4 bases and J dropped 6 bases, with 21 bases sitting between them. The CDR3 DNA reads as TGTGCCAGCAGTTCGGGTGCTCGGGTAGGGGATAATGGCTACACCTTC. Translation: CASSSGARVGDNGYTF.

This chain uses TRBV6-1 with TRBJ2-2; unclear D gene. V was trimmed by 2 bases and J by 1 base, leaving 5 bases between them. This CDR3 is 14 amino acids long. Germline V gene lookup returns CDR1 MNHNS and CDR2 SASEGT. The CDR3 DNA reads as TGTGCCAGCAGTGAATTCCAGAACACCGGGGAGCTGTTTTTT. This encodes CASSEFQNTGELFF.

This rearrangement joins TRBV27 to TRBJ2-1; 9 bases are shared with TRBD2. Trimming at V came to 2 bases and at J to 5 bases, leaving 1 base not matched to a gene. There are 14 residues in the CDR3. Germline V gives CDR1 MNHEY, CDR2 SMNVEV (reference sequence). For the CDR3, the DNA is TGTGCCAGCAGTTTAGCGGGAGGGAACAATGAGCAGTTCTTC. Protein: CASSLAGGNNEQFF.

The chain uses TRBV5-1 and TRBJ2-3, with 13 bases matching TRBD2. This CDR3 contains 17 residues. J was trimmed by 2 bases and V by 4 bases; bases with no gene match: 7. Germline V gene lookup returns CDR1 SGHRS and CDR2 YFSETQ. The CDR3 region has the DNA TGCGCCAGCAGCACACGGACTAGCGGGAGAAACACAGATACGCAGTATTTT. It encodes CASSTRTSGRNTDTQYF.

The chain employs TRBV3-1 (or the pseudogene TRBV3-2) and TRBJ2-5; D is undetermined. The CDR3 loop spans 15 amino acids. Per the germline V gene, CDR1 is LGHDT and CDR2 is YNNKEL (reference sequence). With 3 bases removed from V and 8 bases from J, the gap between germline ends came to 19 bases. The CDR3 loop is CASSQGVTPPGTQYF. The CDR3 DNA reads TGTGCCAGCAGCCAGGGTGTAACGCCTCCAGGAACCCAGTACTTC.

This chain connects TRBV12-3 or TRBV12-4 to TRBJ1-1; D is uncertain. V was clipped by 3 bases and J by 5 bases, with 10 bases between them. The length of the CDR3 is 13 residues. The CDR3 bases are TGTGCCAGCAGTTTTGAGAGGGAAACTGAAGCTTTCTTT. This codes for CASSFERETEAFF.

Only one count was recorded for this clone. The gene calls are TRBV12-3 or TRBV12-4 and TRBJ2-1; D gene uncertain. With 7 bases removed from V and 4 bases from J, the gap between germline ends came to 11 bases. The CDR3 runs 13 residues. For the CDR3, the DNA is TGTGCCAGCACACACACCTTATACAATGAGCAGTTCTTC. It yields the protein CASTHTLYNEQFF.

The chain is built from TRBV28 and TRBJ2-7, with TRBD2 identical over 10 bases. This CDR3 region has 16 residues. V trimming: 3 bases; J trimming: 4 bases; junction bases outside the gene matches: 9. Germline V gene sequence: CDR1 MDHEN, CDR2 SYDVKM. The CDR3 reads CASSFMVQREGYEQYF. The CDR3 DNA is TGTGCCAGCAGTTTTATGGTCCAGCGGGAGGGTTACGAGCAGTACTTC.

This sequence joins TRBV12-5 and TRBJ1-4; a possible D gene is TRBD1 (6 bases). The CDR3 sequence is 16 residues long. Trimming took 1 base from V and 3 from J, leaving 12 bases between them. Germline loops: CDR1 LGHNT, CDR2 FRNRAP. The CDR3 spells CASGLGLSGANEKLFF. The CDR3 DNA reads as TGTGCTAGTGGTTTGGGACTGTCAGGGGCTAATGAAAAACTGTTTTTT.

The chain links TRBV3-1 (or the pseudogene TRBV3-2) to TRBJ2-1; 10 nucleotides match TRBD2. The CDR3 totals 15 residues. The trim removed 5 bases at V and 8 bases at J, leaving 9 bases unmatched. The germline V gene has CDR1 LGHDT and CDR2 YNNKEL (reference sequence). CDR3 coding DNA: TGTGCCAGCAGCGGCAGGGCTAGCGGGAGCTATGAGCAGTTCTTC. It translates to CASSGRASGSYEQFF.

This chain's CDR3 is CASSQSRYGYTF. The CDR3 DNA reads TGTGCCAGCAGTCAAAGTCGGTATGGCTACACCTTC. The chain has TRBV6-2 or TRBV6-3 and TRBJ1-2; D is ambiguous. Germline V gene lookup returns CDR1 MNHEY and CDR2 SVGEGT. V lost 5 bases and J lost 5, with 9 bases in between. This CDR3 spans 12 amino acids.

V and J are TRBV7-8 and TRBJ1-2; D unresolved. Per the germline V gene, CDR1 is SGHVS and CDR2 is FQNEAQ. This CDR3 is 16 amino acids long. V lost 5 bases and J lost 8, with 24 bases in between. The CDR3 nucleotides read TGTGCCAGCAGCCCAGGCGGGCCACAAACCGTTCAGGGCTACACCTTC. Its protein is CASSPGGPQTVQGYTF.

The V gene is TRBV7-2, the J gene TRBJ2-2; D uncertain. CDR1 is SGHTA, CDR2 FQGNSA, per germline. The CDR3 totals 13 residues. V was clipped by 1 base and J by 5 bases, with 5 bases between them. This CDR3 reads CASSLGITGELFF. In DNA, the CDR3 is TGTGCCAGCAGCTTAGGTATAACCGGGGAGCTGTTTTTT.

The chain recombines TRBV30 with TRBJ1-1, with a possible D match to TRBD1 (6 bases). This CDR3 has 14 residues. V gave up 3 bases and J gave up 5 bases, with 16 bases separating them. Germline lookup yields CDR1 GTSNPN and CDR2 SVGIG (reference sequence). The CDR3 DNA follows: TGTGCCTGGAGGAGGGGGGGGCGGATTACTGAAGCTTTCTTT. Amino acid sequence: CAWRRGGRITEAFF.